The clone carrying this T cell receptor (beta chain) was recorded a few times. Its antigen is currently unknown. Prepared TCR beta cDNA libraries contained unique molecular identifiers. cDNA molecules numbering approximately 500,000 came from roughly 0.93 to 9.6 million T cells. TCRdb re-called the PCR reads with MiXCR, one entry per CDR3 protein. In the table there are about 760,000 distinct CDR3 sequences, about 32% of which are singletons. The data originate from a study of post-analysis software for immune sequencing data. Whole-study context: Multiple sclerosis in the patients followed relapsing-remitting, secondary progressive and progressive-relapsing courses. Study-level findings and limits: About five TRBV segments appeared more often in patients than in controls, and TRBV5-6, TRBV5-1 and TRBV20-1 were among these.

In germline, CDR1 is MGHRA, CDR2 YSYEKL. Trimming took 0 bases from V and 5 from J, leaving 17 bases between them. The CDR3 length is 17 residues. The chain recombines TRBV4-1 with TRBJ1-5, with D perhaps TRBD1 (5 bases). The sample taken for sequencing was blood. The clonotype comes from a girl aged 10 to 17 with multiple sclerosis. The CDR3 loop reads CASSQERRGRDDQPQHF. CDR3 nucleotide sequence: TGCGCCAGCAGCCAAGAGCGGCGTGGCAGGGATGATCAGCCCCAGCATTTT.